What follows describes a single T cell receptor beta chain. The data derive from a study of blood T cell repertoires in COVID-19. Study overall: Sources were T cells, B-cell-depleted T cells, or PBMCs; the material itself was cDNA or gDNA.

TCRdb keeps only in-frame clones here, not all; method: immunoSEQ multiplex PCR. The sample lists tens of thousands of clones; roughly 89% were seen once. Source material: peripheral blood. This clonotype originated in a woman in her 70s with acute or convalescent COVID-19.

CDR3 amino acids: CATSVGGQGSYNEQFF. CDR3 DNA sequence: TGTGCCACCAGTGTGGGGGGACAGGGATCCTACAATGAGCAGTTCTTC. The chain is built from TRBV24-1 and TRBJ2-1, with 9 bases identical to TRBD1. Per the germline V gene, CDR1 is KGHDR and CDR2 is SFDVKD. J lost 1 base, V lost 5 bases, and 5 bases had no gene match. The length of the CDR3 is 16 residues.